The rows below give T cell receptor beta chains drawn from one sample of a study of vaccination effects on CD4 cells after COVID-19. TCRdb's copy holds only in-frame clones and misses some; the assay was immunoSEQ multiplex PCR. The sample comprises just under 75,000 clones, about four fifths of which are singletons, and roughly 2.9% rests with the top ten. These receptors are not linked to any known antigen. The sequencing here drew on CD4+ T cells from PBMCs cultured with HCoV-NL63 spike peptides, taken before COVID-19 vaccination. The receptors originated from a human donor who received a COVID-19 vaccine. Each CDR3 is given with its conserved first and last residue. Fields, in order: D gene, J gene, V gene, clone size, CDR3 protein, CDR3 DNA. A D gene is named only where the DNA matches it firmly. Rows may omit the clone size; those that give it use once, few, many or a size class.

>.|TRBJ1-3|TRBV5-1|.
CASSLAPNENTIYF
TGCGCCAGCAGCTTAGCACCCAACGAAAACACCATATATTTT
>TRBD2|TRBJ2-5|TRBV5-4|.
CASTAGAQETQYF
TGTGCCAGCACAGCGGGGGCGCAAGAGACCCAGTACTTC
>.|TRBJ2-5|TRBV5-4|.
CASSLADSIGETQYF
TGTGCCAGCAGCTTGGCGGACAGCATCGGAGAGACCCAGTACTTC
>TRBD2|TRBJ2-3|TRBV5-1|.
CASSPYSSGATDTQYF
TGCGCCAGCAGCCCCTACTCTAGCGGGGCGACAGATACGCAGTATTTT
>.|TRBJ2-6|TRBV10-3|.
CAITSGEAGGANVLTF
TGTGCCATCACGTCAGGGGAGGCTGGGGGGGCCAACGTCCTGACTTTC
>.|TRBJ1-4|TRBV5-1|.
CASSLPGGTEKLFF
TGCGCCAGCAGCTTGCCGGGGGGCACTGAAAAACTGTTTTTT
>.|TRBJ1-1|TRBV3-1/TRBV3-2|.
CASSQSGRNTEAFF
TGTGCCAGCAGCCAATCGGGCCGGAACACTGAAGCTTTCTTT
>TRBD2|TRBJ2-1|TRBV6-6|once
CASSYSAGGPFEQFF
TGTGCCAGCAGTTACTCGGCGGGGGGGCCATTTGAGCAGTTCTTC
>.|TRBJ2-6|TRBV27|.
CASSSVPRGPGANVLTF
TGTGCCAGCAGTTCCGTCCCGAGGGGTCCTGGGGCCAACGTCCTGACTTTC
>.|TRBJ2-5|TRBV5-1|.
CASSPQGSETQYF
TGCGCCAGCAGCCCCCAGGGTAGTGAGACCCAGTACTTC
>TRBD1|TRBJ1-1|TRBV3-1/TRBV3-2|once
CASSRRQGEAFF
TGTGCCAGCAGCAGACGACAGGGAGAAGCTTTCTTT
>.|TRBJ2-1|TRBV2|few
CASSGTRGVNNEQFF
TGTGCCAGCAGTGGCACTAGGGGGGTCAACAATGAGCAGTTCTTC
>.|TRBJ2-2|TRBV5-1|.
CASSLGPGRNTGELFF
TGCGCCAGCAGCTTGGGCCCAGGGAGGAACACCGGGGAGCTGTTTTTT
>TRBD1|TRBJ1-1|TRBV2|.
CASLGQGYTEAFF
TGTGCCAGCTTGGGACAGGGTTACACTGAAGCTTTCTTT
>TRBD1|TRBJ1-4|TRBV28|.
CASSLGGTGDEKLFF
TGTGCCAGCAGTTTGGGGGGGACAGGGGATGAAAAACTGTTTTTT
>.|TRBJ2-3|TRBV11-2|.
CASSFQRARGTDTQYF
TGTGCCAGCAGCTTCCAGAGGGCGCGCGGCACAGATACGCAGTATTTT
>TRBD1|TRBJ1-2|TRBV14|.
CASSQETSRDRRNYGYTF
TGTGCCAGCAGCCAAGAAACGTCCCGGGACAGGCGTAACTATGGCTACACCTTC
>.|TRBJ1-1|TRBV9|.
CASSETGANTEAFF
TGTGCCAGCAGTGAAACCGGGGCGAACACTGAAGCTTTCTTT
>.|TRBJ2-4|TRBV7-2|few
CASSLREAGSKNIQYF
TGTGCCAGCAGCTTACGTGAGGCAGGGTCCAAAAACATTCAGTACTTC
>.|TRBJ1-3|TRBV6-5|.
CASSYLGSGNTIYF
TGTGCCAGCAGTTATCTGGGGTCTGGAAACACCATATATTTT
>.|TRBJ1-1|TRBV5-6|.
CASSSQRSRLGAFF
TGTGCCAGCAGCTCCCAAAGATCGCGCCTGGGAGCTTTCTTT
>TRBD2|TRBJ2-2|TRBV7-2|.
CASSLATSGGAGELFF
TGTGCCAGCAGCTTAGCGACGAGCGGGGGGGCAGGGGAGCTGTTTTTT
>.|TRBJ1-4|TRBV19|few
CASSLNRALGEKLFF
TGTGCCAGTAGTCTCAACAGGGCATTAGGGGAAAAACTGTTTTTT
>.|TRBJ2-1|TRBV12-3/TRBV12-4|once
CASSSQDRAEQFF
TGTGCCAGCAGTTCTCAGGACAGAGCGGAGCAGTTCTTC
>.|TRBJ1-2|TRBV7-2|once
CASSLGGALYGYTF
TGTGCCAGCAGCTTAGGGGGGGCGCTCTATGGCTACACCTTC
>.|TRBJ1-2|TRBV13|.
CASSLGGAANYGYTF
TGTGCCAGCAGCTTAGGGGGAGCGGCTAACTATGGCTACACCTTC
>.|TRBJ2-2|TRBV5-4|.
CASSLEGIDTGELFF
TGTGCCAGCAGCTTGGAAGGGATCGACACCGGGGAGCTGTTTTTT
>.|TRBJ2-5|TRBV3-1/TRBV3-2|.
CASSPFSPGTQYF
TGTGCCAGCAGCCCATTTTCCCCCGGGACCCAGTACTTC
>.|TRBJ1-1|TRBV18|.
CASSPLNARNTEAFF
TGTGCCAGCTCACCATTAAATGCAAGGAACACTGAAGCTTTCTTT
>TRBD1|TRBJ2-2|TRBV19|.
CASSIRGLDTGELFF
TGTGCCAGTAGTATAAGGGGGCTAGACACCGGGGAGCTGTTTTTT
>TRBD1|TRBJ1-5|TRBV15|.
CATSRVTGGGQPQHF
TGTGCCACCAGCAGAGTCACAGGGGGCGGTCAGCCCCAGCATTTT
>TRBD1|TRBJ1-5|TRBV30|.
CAWSVGQGYQPQHF
TGTGCCTGGAGTGTGGGACAGGGCTATCAGCCCCAGCATTTT
>.|TRBJ1-2|TRBV2|.
CASSAWQLYGYTF
TGTGCCAGCAGTGCGTGGCAGCTCTATGGCTACACCTTC